Listed below are T cell receptor beta chains from one sample, sequenced in a study of blood T cell repertoires in COVID-19. The method was immunoSEQ multiplex PCR; TCRdb's version includes in-frame clones alone and lacks a portion of them. The table records around 210,000 clones, roughly 90% of them present only once. Sequencing was performed on PBMCs or T cells enriched from blood (not recorded which). Receptors originate from a woman aged 18-35 years who had recovered from COVID-19. CDR3s include the opening cysteine and the closing phenylalanine or tryptophan. Each record gives: J gene, D gene, V gene, CDR3 protein. D genes are given only for firm matches.

J gene: TRBJ2-1; D gene: TRBD2; V gene: TRBV5-1; CDR3 protein: CASSLAGSGGESEQFF
J gene: TRBJ2-7; D gene: TRBD2; V gene: TRBV12-3/TRBV12-4; CDR3 protein: CASSFSGRGEQYF
J gene: TRBJ1-4; D gene: NA; V gene: TRBV3-1/TRBV3-2; CDR3 protein: CASSQGGTPGLFF
J gene: TRBJ1-1; D gene: TRBD1; V gene: TRBV7-3; CDR3 protein: CASSFNPQGGCFRAFF
J gene: TRBJ1-2; D gene: NA; V gene: TRBV3-1/TRBV3-2; CDR3 protein: CASSQEPTENYGYTF
J gene: TRBJ2-7; D gene: NA; V gene: TRBV27; CDR3 protein: CASSPVEGGSYEQYF
J gene: TRBJ2-5; D gene: TRBD2; V gene: TRBV4-2; CDR3 protein: CASSPSRLAEETQYF
J gene: TRBJ1-2; D gene: NA; V gene: TRBV9; CDR3 protein: CASSVVLKPSRQLNYGYTF
J gene: TRBJ2-5; D gene: NA; V gene: TRBV3-1/TRBV3-2; CDR3 protein: CASSGIGTEIETQYF
J gene: TRBJ2-7; D gene: NA; V gene: TRBV5-5; CDR3 protein: CASSLSGRVGEQYF
J gene: TRBJ2-7; D gene: TRBD1; V gene: TRBV10-2; CDR3 protein: CASSEFRTGAGEQYF
J gene: TRBJ1-1; D gene: NA; V gene: TRBV5-1; CDR3 protein: CASSLWGAVTEAFF
J gene: TRBJ1-4; D gene: NA; V gene: TRBV2; CDR3 protein: CASSEDNYPGKLFF
J gene: TRBJ1-2; D gene: TRBD1; V gene: TRBV6-4; CDR3 protein: CASRRQGERSISNYGYTF
J gene: TRBJ2-5; D gene: TRBD1; V gene: TRBV18; CDR3 protein: CASSPFLTGEAETQYF
J gene: TRBJ1-2; D gene: TRBD1; V gene: TRBV10-3; CDR3 protein: CAISGTGEGYTF
J gene: TRBJ2-2; D gene: TRBD1; V gene: TRBV27; CDR3 protein: CASSDRGRGAGELFF
J gene: TRBJ2-1; D gene: NA; V gene: TRBV10-3; CDR3 protein: CAISAQGDEQFF
J gene: TRBJ1-6; D gene: TRBD1; V gene: TRBV5-1; CDR3 protein: CASSSPDRGGNDSPLHF
J gene: TRBJ2-2; D gene: NA; V gene: TRBV27; CDR3 protein: CASSLRGAATGELFF
J gene: TRBJ2-5; D gene: TRBD1; V gene: TRBV5-4; CDR3 protein: CASRGQGSRETQYF
J gene: TRBJ2-2; D gene: NA; V gene: TRBV28; CDR3 protein: CASRASSGELFF
J gene: TRBJ1-1; D gene: TRBD1; V gene: TRBV30; CDR3 protein: CAGQGGDRGQNTEAFF
J gene: TRBJ2-1; D gene: TRBD2; V gene: TRBV4-1; CDR3 protein: CASSQDLGGGNNEQFF
J gene: TRBJ2-3; D gene: NA; V gene: TRBV23-1; CDR3 protein: CASSHPDTDTQYF
J gene: TRBJ2-1; D gene: TRBD2; V gene: TRBV5-4; CDR3 protein: CASSSAGRGAHNEQFF
J gene: TRBJ2-6; D gene: TRBD1; V gene: TRBV13; CDR3 protein: CASSYSGTGGPPGANVLTF
J gene: TRBJ2-7; D gene: TRBD1; V gene: TRBV5-1; CDR3 protein: CASSFGTVSYEQYF
J gene: TRBJ2-3; D gene: TRBD2; V gene: TRBV5-1; CDR3 protein: CASSFIQRGGKDTQYF
J gene: TRBJ1-2; D gene: TRBD1; V gene: TRBV7-4; CDR3 protein: CVYQRGLKGYTF
J gene: TRBJ2-3; D gene: TRBD2; V gene: TRBV2; CDR3 protein: CASSALAGGETDTQYF
J gene: TRBJ1-5; D gene: NA; V gene: TRBV6-5; CDR3 protein: CASSYSRQINQPQHF
J gene: TRBJ1-1; D gene: NA; V gene: TRBV5-5; CDR3 protein: CASSLRYQSNTEAFF
J gene: TRBJ1-5; D gene: NA; V gene: TRBV7-9; CDR3 protein: CASSFADSNQPQHF
J gene: TRBJ1-1; D gene: TRBD1; V gene: TRBV5-1; CDR3 protein: CASSPNWDRNTEAFF
J gene: TRBJ1-3; D gene: TRBD1; V gene: TRBV10-2; CDR3 protein: CASSEMDRGGNTIYF